This TCR beta chain stems from a study of blood T cell repertoires in COVID-19. For the study at large: Material from acute and convalescent COVID-19 was sourced from the United States, Italy and Spain. Sample material is recorded as cDNA or gDNA derived from T cells, B-cell-depleted T cells, or PBMCs.

Clones were read by immunoSEQ multiplex PCR, and TCRdb kept only the in-frame ones, dropping some. The table records approximately 85,000 clones, 80% to 90% of them present only once. CDR3 length: 16 amino acids. CDR1 MGHRA and CDR2 YSYEKL come from the germline V gene. V lost 1 base to trimming and J lost 8 bases; unmatched junction nucleotides: 13. V usage is TRBV4-1 and J usage is TRBJ1-2, with 7 bases lining up with TRBD1. Sequencing was performed on peripheral blood. The source is a human donor in a cohort sampled during active COVID-19. DNA of the CDR3: TGCGCCAGCAGCCAAGTCTCTCGGCAGGGGGAGAGGGGCTACACCTTC. This codes for CASSQVSRQGERGYTF.